The clone carrying this T cell receptor beta chain was recorded at least ten times. Its antigen is not known. UMIs and a universal primer site were added when TCR cDNA was made by 5'RACE template switching. One entry per CDR3 protein results from TCRdb running MiXCR on the 5' RACE reads. The sample contains 100,000 to 150,000 distinct CDR3 sequences, 6% to 8% of which appear only once. The sample is drawn from a study of T cells after yellow fever vaccination. Study-level findings and limits: Primary-vaccination clones mostly resurfaced post-booster (nearly 97% CD4, roughly 90% CD8).

Trimming removed 4 bases from V and 3 bases from J; junction bases left unmatched: 2. The CDR3 spans 15 residues. Germline CDR1 is WSHSY and CDR2 is SAAADI. The rearrangement joins TRBV10-2 to TRBJ2-3; 12 bases fit TRBD2. Specimen: CD4+ T cells sorted from PBMCs, collected 9 to 10 days after the first yellow fever vaccination. This receptor was identified in a young man who received the YFV17D yellow fever vaccine. CDR3 sequence: CASSGLAGVTDTQYF. In DNA, the CDR3 is TGCGCCAGCAGTGGACTAGCGGGGGTAACAGATACGCAGTATTTT.